The source of this T cell receptor (beta chain) is a study of T cells in Graves' hyperthyroidism and ophthalmopathy. Amplification yielded TCR beta CDR3 regions, with RNA transcripts as the source. The HTBI primer set served for first-round RT-PCR of the TCR CDR3. TCRdb reanalysed the multiplex PCR reads using MiXCR and keeps one entry per CDR3 protein. Of about 350,000 distinct CDR3 sequences in the sample, 14% are singletons; the top ten hold roughly 24%. This clonotype was counted at least ten times. Graves' hyperthyroidism was deemed stable given no ophthalmopathy progression within 18 months. CDR1 and CDR2 from the germline V gene are MNHEY and SVGEGT. The CDR3 length is 12 residues. The ends were cut back, 2 bases at V and 6 bases at J, with 5 bases in the middle.

This TCR was recovered from a woman aged 25 to 39 with Graves' hyperthyroidism. Sequencing was done on a sample of blood. The gene calls are TRBV6-2 or TRBV6-3 and TRBJ2-1, with unresolved D. This CDR3 reads CASSYVGNEQFF. CDR3 bases: TGTGCCAGCAGTTACGTGGGCAATGAGCAGTTCTTC.